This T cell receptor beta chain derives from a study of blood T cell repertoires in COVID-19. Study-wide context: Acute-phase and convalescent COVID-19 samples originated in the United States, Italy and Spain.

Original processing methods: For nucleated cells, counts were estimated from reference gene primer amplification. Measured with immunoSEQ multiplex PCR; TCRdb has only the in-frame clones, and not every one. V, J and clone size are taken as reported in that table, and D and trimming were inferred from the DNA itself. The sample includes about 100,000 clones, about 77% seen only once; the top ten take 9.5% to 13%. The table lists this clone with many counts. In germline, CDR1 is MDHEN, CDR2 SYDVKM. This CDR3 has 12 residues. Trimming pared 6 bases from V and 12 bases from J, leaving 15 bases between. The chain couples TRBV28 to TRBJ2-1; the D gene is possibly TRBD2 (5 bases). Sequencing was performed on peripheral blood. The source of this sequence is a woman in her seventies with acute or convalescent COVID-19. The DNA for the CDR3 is TGTGCCAGCAGCCCCGGGGTACCACTGCAGTTCTTC. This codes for CASSPGVPLQFF. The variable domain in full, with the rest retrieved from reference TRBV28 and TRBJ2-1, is DVKVTQSSRYLVKRTGEKVFLECVQDMDHENMFWYRQDPGLGLRLIYFSYDVKMKEKGDIPEGYSVSREKKERFSLILESASTNQTSMYLCASSPGVPLQFFGPGTRLTVL.